The 12 T cell receptor beta chains presented below share a single source sample, sequenced in a study of shared clonotypes between healthy human individuals. Here immunoSEQ multiplex PCR was the method, and the copy in TCRdb shows in-frame clones only, minus some. The table includes roughly 1,600,000 clones, roughly 98.5% detected once. The sample consisted of naive CD4+ T cells sorted from blood. Subset denoted: CD45RA+ positively selected. Source of these receptors: a man between 25 and 39 years old in good health.

The gene calls are TRBV5-6 and TRBJ2-1; D is undetermined. Trimming took 4 bases from V and 6 from J, leaving 11 bases between them. This CDR3 has 13 residues. Per germline, CDR1 SGHDT and CDR2 YYEEEE. CDR3 sequence (DNA): TGTGCCAGCAGCAACGGGCCGCTCAATGAGCAGTTCTTC. It specifies CASSNGPLNEQFF.

Comment on this clone: Within the sample, other DNA sequences also encode this same CDR3. The chain uses TRBV5-1 and TRBJ2-1, with D maybe TRBD1 (5 bases). Germline values: CDR1 SGHRS, CDR2 YFSETQ. Trimming left V 0 bases short and J 3 bases short, with 10 bases between. The CDR3 has 15 amino acids. The CDR3 reads CASSLVAGNYNEQFF. The CDR3 DNA is TGCGCCAGCAGCTTGGTAGCAGGGAACTACAATGAGCAGTTCTTC.

Comments on this clone: Other nucleotide sequences in the sample specify the same CDR3. The V and J genes are TRBV5-1 and TRBJ2-2; D is ambiguous. Germline lookup yields CDR1 SGHRS and CDR2 YFSETQ. V lost 0 bases to trimming and J lost 6 bases, with 6 bases between them. The CDR3 has 13 residues. CDR3 region: CASSLEGPGELFF. CDR3 coding DNA: TGCGCCAGCAGCTTGGAAGGTCCCGGGGAGCTGTTTTTT.

Written as DNA, the CDR3 is TGTGCCAGCACCCCTCCGGGCTGGACCTACGAGCAGTACTTC. The encoded protein is CASTPPGWTYEQYF. The gene calls are TRBV28 and TRBJ2-7; D is unclear. Germline assignment: CDR1 MDHEN and CDR2 SYDVKM. The CDR3 runs 14 residues. Trimming cost V 7 bases and J 2 bases, with 15 bases left between them. Full variable domain (remainder filled in from reference TRBV28 and TRBJ2-7): DVKVTQSSRYLVKRTGEKVFLECVQDMDHENMFWYRQDPGLGLRLIYFSYDVKMKEKGDIPEGYSVSREKKERFSLILESASTNQTSMYLCASTPPGWTYEQYFGPGTRLTVT.

CDR3 nucleotide sequence: TGTGCCAGCTCGCTTGACAGGGCTAATGAAAAACTGTTTTTT. Translating gives CASSLDRANEKLFF. V usage is TRBV18 and J usage is TRBJ1-4; 7 bases are shared with TRBD1. From germline, CDR1 is KGHSH and CDR2 LQKENI. The CDR3 has 14 amino acids. The trim removed 6 bases at V and 3 bases at J, leaving 4 bases unmatched.

A note on this clone: The same CDR3 can be traced to other DNA sequences in this sample. The chain couples TRBV29-1 to TRBJ2-3; possible D gene TRBD2, 6 bases. The CDR3 sequence is 11 residues long. The ends were cut back, 6 bases at V and 6 bases at J, with 10 bases in the middle. CDR1 and CDR2 from the germline V gene are SQVTM and ANQGSEA. In nucleotides, the CDR3 is TGCAGCGTCCCCCGGGGGGATACGCAGTATTTT. Translated, it gives CSVPRGDTQYF.

This chain connects TRBV5-5 to TRBJ1-5, with 9 nucleotides matching TRBD1. This CDR3 comprises 15 residues. CDR1 is SGHKS, CDR2 YYEKEE, per germline (reference sequence). Germline trimming cut 5 bases from V and 5 bases from J; bases unmatched to any gene: 8. The CDR3 DNA sequence: TGTGCCAGCAGTTTCACAGGGGGCTTAGATCAGCCCCAGCATTTT. The encoded protein is CASSFTGGLDQPQHF.

The chain is built from TRBV7-6 and TRBJ1-1, with 7 bases identical to TRBD1. V lost 1 base and J lost 5; bases outside the gene matches: 4. In germline, CDR1 is SGHVS, CDR2 FNYEAQ. This CDR3 comprises 14 residues. The CDR3 nucleotides are TGTGCCAGCAGCTTAGAAACAGGGGAAACTGAAGCTTTCTTT. Its translation is CASSLETGETEAFF.

The chain combines TRBV9 with TRBJ1-1; the D gene is possibly TRBD1 (5 bases). V was clipped by 0 bases and J by 14 bases, with 14 bases between them. The CDR3 sequence is 12 residues long. The germline gives CDR1 SGDLS, CDR2 YYNGEE. The CDR3 reads CASSVVVGVKFF. Here the CDR3 DNA reads TGTGCCAGCAGCGTAGTAGTAGGGGTAAAGTTCTTT.

The CDR3 nucleotides read TGCGCCAGCAGTGACCCCGGGGGAGGGCCCGACAATGAGCAGTTCTTC. Protein product: CASSDPGGGPDNEQFF. The rearrangement links TRBV10-1 to TRBJ2-1; 7 nucleotides align to TRBD2. V gave up 3 bases and J gave up 5 bases; unmatched junction bases: 10. Germline CDR1 is WNHNN and CDR2 is SYGVQD (reference sequence). CDR3 length equals 16 residues.

This chain uses TRBV7-2 with TRBJ2-7, with D perhaps matching TRBD2 (5 bases). The CDR3 is 15 amino acids. The ends were cut back, 1 base at V and 1 base at J, with 11 bases in the middle. Germline assignment: CDR1 SGHTA and CDR2 FQGNSA. This CDR3 reads CASSLGPSGSYEQYF. Here the CDR3 DNA reads TGTGCCAGCAGCTTAGGTCCCTCGGGGTCCTACGAGCAGTACTTC.

This clone has just one count. This chain uses TRBV4-1 with TRBJ1-1, with D uncertain. CDR1 and CDR2 (germline): MGHRA, YSYEKL. V lost 1 base to trimming and J lost 6 bases, with 12 bases between them. The CDR3 sequence is 14 residues long. The CDR3: CASSQGFGFPEAFF. In nucleotides, the CDR3 is TGCGCCAGCAGCCAAGGGTTCGGGTTCCCTGAAGCTTTCTTT.